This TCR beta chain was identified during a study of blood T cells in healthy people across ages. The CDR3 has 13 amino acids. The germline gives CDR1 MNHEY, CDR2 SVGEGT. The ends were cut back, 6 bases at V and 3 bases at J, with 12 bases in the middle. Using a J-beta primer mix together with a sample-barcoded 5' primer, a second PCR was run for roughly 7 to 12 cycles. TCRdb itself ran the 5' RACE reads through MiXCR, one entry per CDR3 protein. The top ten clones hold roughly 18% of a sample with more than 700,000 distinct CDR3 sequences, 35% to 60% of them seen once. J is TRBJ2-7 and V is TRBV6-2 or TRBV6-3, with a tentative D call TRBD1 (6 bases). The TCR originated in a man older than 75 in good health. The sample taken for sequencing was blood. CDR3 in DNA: TGTGCCAGCAGGAGGACAGCGAACTACGAGCAGTACTTC. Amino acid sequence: CASRRTANYEQYF.